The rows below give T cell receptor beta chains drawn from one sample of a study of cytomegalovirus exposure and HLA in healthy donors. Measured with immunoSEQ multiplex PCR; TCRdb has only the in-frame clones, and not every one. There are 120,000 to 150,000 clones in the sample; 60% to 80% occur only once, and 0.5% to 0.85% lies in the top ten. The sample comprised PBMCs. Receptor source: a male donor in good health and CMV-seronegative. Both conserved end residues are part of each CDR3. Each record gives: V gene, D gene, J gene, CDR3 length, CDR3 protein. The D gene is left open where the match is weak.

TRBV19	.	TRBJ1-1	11	CAVRVAQEAFF
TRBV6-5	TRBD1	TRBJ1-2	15	CASSFTRTGAVSYTF
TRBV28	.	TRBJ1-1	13	CASSNGGASEAFF
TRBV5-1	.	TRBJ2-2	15	CASSWATVDTGELFF
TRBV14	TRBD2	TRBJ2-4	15	CASSQVGAGKNIQYF
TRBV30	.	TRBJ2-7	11	CAWREIDEQYF
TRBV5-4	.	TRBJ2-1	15	CASSLGVTTRNEQFF
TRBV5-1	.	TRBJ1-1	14	CASSLSTVTTEAFF
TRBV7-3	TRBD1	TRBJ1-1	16	CASSRQGARVSTEAFF
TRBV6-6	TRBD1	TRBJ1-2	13	CASSLTGTYGYTF
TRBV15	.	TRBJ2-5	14	CATSRDRTQETQYF